One and the same sample provided the 4 T cell receptor beta chains below, sequenced in a study of T cells in Graves' hyperthyroidism and ophthalmopathy. Amplified TCR beta CDR3 regions came from RNA transcripts. Using the HTBI primer set, a first-round RT-PCR was run on the TCR CDR3. TCRdb re-derived calls from the multiplex PCR reads in MiXCR, one entry per CDR3 protein. The top ten clones hold 35% to 50% of a sample with 350,000 to 400,000 distinct CDR3 sequences, 18% of them seen once. Sequencing input: blood. Receptor source: a young man with Graves' ophthalmopathy.

This sequence joins TRBV28 and TRBJ2-3, with 7 bases that match TRBD1. The germline gives CDR1 MDHEN, CDR2 SYDVKM. Trimming took 2 bases from V and 6 from J; bases not matched to a gene: 11. This CDR3 spans 16 amino acids. The CDR3 reads CASSLRSSGGWDTQYF. DNA for the CDR3: TGTGCCAGCAGTTTAAGATCCTCAGGGGGTTGGGATACGCAGTATTTT. Supplemented by reference TRBV28 and TRBJ2-3, the full variable domain reads DVKVTQSSRYLVKRTGEKVFLECVQDMDHENMFWYRQDPGLGLRLIYFSYDVKMKEKGDIPEGYSVSREKKERFSLILESASTNQTSMYLCASSLRSSGGWDTQYFGPGTRLTVL.

This clonotype has at least ten counts. The chain has TRBV27 and TRBJ1-1; D is undetermined. Trimming shortened V by 2 bases and J by 2 bases, and 12 bases separated the two germline ends. The V gene's germline CDR1 is MNHEY and CDR2 SMNVEV (reference sequence). CDR3 size: 15 residues. The CDR3: CASSLTGWGNTEAFF. CDR3 sequence (DNA): TGTGCCAGCAGTTTAACTGGCTGGGGTAACACTGAAGCTTTCTTT.

This clonotype has a handful of counts. The chain joins TRBV10-3 to TRBJ2-1, with TRBD2 matching 14 bases. The CDR3 is 17 residues long. Germline V gene lookup returns CDR1 ENHRY and CDR2 SYGVKD. V was pared by 3 bases and J by 2 bases, with 3 bases of the junction left unmatched. CDR3 in DNA: TGTGCCATCAGTGAAGGGACTAGCGGGGGCCCCTACAATGAGCAGTTCTTC. It translates to CAISEGTSGGPYNEQFF.

The gene calls are TRBV7-9 and TRBJ1-2; weak D call: TRBD1 (6 bases). CDR1 is SEHNR, CDR2 FQNEAQ, per germline (reference sequence). Trimming removed 5 bases at V and 1 base at J, with 20 bases between. CDR3 length equals 17 residues. CDR3 amino acids: CASSPRDNYQSNYGYTF. The DNA for the CDR3 is TGTGCCAGCAGCCCCAGGGACAACTATCAAAGTAACTATGGCTACACCTTC.